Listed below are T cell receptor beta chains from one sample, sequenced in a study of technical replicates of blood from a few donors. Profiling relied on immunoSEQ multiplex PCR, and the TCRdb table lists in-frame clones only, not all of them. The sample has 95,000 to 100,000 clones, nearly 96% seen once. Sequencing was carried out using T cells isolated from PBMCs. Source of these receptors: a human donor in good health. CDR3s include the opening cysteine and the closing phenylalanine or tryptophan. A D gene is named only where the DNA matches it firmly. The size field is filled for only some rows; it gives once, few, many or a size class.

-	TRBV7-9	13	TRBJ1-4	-	CASNRDYNEKLFF	TGTGCCAGCAATCGGGATTATAATGAAAAACTGTTTTTT
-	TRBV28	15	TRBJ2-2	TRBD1	CASTSDRTNTGELFF	TGTGCCAGCACCTCGGACAGGACGAACACCGGGGAGCTGTTTTTT
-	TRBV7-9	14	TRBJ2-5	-	CASRPRFRQETQYF	TGTGCCAGCAGACCCCGATTTCGGCAAGAGACCCAGTACTTC
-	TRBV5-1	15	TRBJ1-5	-	CASSPTTGSAQPQHF	TGCGCCAGCAGCCCGACTACGGGGTCAGCACAGCCCCAGCATTTT
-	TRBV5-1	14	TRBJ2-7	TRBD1	CASSIFQGAPEQYF	TGCGCCAGCAGCATCTTCCAGGGGGCACCCGAGCAGTACTTC
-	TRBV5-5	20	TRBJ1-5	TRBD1	CASSLAPGQVVPYSNQPQHF	TGTGCCAGCAGCTTGGCCCCGGGACAGGTAGTCCCCTATAGCAATCAGCCCCAGCATTTT
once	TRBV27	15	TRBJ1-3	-	CASSASTGLGNTIYF	TGTGCCAGCAGTGCTTCGACAGGACTTGGAAACACCATATATTTT
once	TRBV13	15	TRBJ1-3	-	CASSPFSFSGNTIYF	TGTGCCAGCAGCCCCTTTTCCTTCTCTGGAAACACCATATATTTT
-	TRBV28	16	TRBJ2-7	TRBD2	CASRSYSGSHIYEQYF	TGTGCCAGCAGGAGTTATAGCGGGAGCCACATTTACGAGCAGTACTTC
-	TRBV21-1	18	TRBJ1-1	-	CASSKKWGTGEWDTEAFF	TGTGCCAGCAGCAAAAAATGGGGGACAGGGGAGTGGGACACTGAAGCTTTCTTT
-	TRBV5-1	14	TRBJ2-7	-	CASSDRDSHYEQYF	TGTGCCAGCAGCGACCGGGACTCCCATTACGAGCAGTACTTC
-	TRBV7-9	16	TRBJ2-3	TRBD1	CASSTDRGRSTDTQYF	TGTGCCAGCAGCACTGACAGGGGGCGTAGCACAGATACGCAGTATTTT
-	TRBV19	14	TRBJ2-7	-	CASSPRAASYEQYF	TGTGCCAGTAGTCCGCGGGCTGCGTCCTACGAGCAGTACTTC
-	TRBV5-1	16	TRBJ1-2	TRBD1	CASSGDLGQGVYGYTF	TGCGCCAGCAGCGGTGATCTTGGACAGGGCGTCTATGGCTACACCTTC
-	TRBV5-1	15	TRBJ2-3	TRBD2	CASSFPSGSSDTQYF	TGCGCCAGCAGCTTCCCTAGCGGGAGTTCAGATACGCAGTATTTT
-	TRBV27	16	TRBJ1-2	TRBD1	CASRPPPGQGVYGYTF	TGTGCCAGCAGGCCTCCCCCGGGACAGGGCGTCTATGGCTACACCTTC
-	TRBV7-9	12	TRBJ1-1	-	CASRSTVTEAFF	TGTGCCAGCAGGTCGACAGTAACTGAAGCTTTCTTT
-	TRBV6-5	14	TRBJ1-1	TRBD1	CASSYGTGNTEAFF	TGTGCCAGCAGTTACGGGACAGGGAACACTGAAGCTTTCTTT
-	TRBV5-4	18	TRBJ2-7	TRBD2	CASSRSTVLAESSYEQYF	TGTGCCAGCAGCCGCAGCACCGTACTAGCGGAGAGCTCCTACGAGCAGTACTTC
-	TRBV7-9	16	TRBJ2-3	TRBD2	CASSPGGSDRADTQYF	TGTGCCAGCAGTCCGGGAGGGTCGGACCGTGCAGATACGCAGTATTTT
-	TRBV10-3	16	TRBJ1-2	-	CAISESGQPNPYGYTF	TGTGCCATCAGTGAGTCGGGGCAGCCCAATCCCTATGGCTACACCTTC
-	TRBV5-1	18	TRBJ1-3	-	CASSLVSGHPRDGNTIYF	TGCGCCAGCAGCTTGGTTTCGGGACACCCTCGGGACGGAAACACCATATATTTT
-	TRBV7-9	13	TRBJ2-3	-	CASSLDGADTQYF	TGTGCCAGCAGCTTAGACGGGGCAGATACGCAGTATTTT
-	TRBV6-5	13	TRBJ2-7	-	CASRRGGTYEQYF	TGTGCCAGCAGGAGGGGCGGGACTTACGAGCAGTACTTC
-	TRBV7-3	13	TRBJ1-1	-	CASSLGTNTEAFF	TGTGCCAGCAGTCTTGGGACAAACACTGAAGCTTTCTTT
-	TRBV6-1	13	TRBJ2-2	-	CASSDQETGELFF	TGTGCCAGCAGTGACCAAGAGACCGGGGAGCTGTTTTTT
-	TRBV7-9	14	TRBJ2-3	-	CASSLRGSTDTQYF	TGTGCCAGCAGTCTCAGGGGTAGCACAGATACGCAGTATTTT
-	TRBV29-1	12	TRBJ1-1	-	CSVGYSNTEAFF	TGCAGCGTTGGCTACAGTAACACTGAAGCTTTCTTT
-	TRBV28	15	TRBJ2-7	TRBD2	CASRGPSGSIYEQYF	TGTGCCAGCAGGGGACCGAGCGGGAGTATCTACGAGCAGTACTTC
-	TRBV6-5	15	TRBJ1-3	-	CASSYSTLAGNTIYF	TGTGCCAGCAGTTACTCGACACTAGCTGGAAACACCATATATTTT
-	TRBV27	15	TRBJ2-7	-	CASSTSGGGGYEQYF	TGTGCCAGCAGTACCTCGGGAGGGGGCGGCTACGAGCAGTACTTC
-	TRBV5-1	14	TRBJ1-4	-	CASSLSMTAEKLFF	TGCGCCAGCAGCTTGTCTATGACAGCTGAAAAACTGTTTTTT
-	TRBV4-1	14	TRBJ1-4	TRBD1	CASSEAGGKEKLFF	TGCGCCAGCAGCGAAGCAGGGGGTAAGGAAAAACTGTTTTTT
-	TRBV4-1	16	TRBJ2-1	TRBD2	CASSPAGTSGRNEQFF	TGCGCCAGCAGCCCGGCCGGGACTAGCGGGAGGAATGAGCAGTTCTTC
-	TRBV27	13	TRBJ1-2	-	CASSFNTRYGYTF	TGTGCCAGCAGTTTTAACACCCGCTATGGCTACACCTTC
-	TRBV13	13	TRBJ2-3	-	CASKDKRTDTQYF	TGTGCCAGCAAGGACAAACGCACAGATACGCAGTATTTT
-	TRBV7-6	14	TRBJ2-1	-	CASSSSRGYNEQFF	TGTGCCAGCAGCTCATCGCGGGGTTACAATGAGCAGTTCTTC
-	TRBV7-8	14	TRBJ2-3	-	CASSLDRVTDTQYF	TGTGCCAGCAGCTTAGACAGGGTCACAGATACGCAGTATTTT
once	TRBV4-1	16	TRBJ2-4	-	CASSQGVALAKNIQYF	TGCGCCAGCAGCCAAGGTGTAGCGTTAGCCAAAAACATTCAGTACTTC
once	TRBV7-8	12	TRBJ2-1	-	CASSQAAGEQFF	TGTGCCAGCAGCCAGGCCGCGGGGGAGCAGTTCTTC
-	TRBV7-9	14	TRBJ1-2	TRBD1	CASSFVQGKNGYTF	TGTGCCAGCAGCTTCGTACAGGGGAAGAATGGCTACACCTTC
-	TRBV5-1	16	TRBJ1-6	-	CASSLGGSSYNSPLHF	TGCGCCAGCAGCTTGGGCGGGAGCTCCTATAATTCACCCCTCCACTTT
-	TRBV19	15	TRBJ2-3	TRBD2	CASLKTSGVTDTQYF	TGTGCCAGTCTTAAGACTAGCGGGGTCACAGATACGCAGTATTTT
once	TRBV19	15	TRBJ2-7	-	CASSITGTNSYEQYF	TGTGCCAGTAGTATTACAGGGACAAACTCCTACGAGCAGTACTTC
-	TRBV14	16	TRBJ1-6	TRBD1	CASSQVAGQGLAPLHF	TGTGCCAGCAGCCAAGTGGCGGGACAGGGCTTGGCACCCCTCCACTTT
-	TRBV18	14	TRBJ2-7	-	CASSPIGSSYEQYF	TGTGCCAGCTCACCAATCGGGAGCTCCTACGAGCAGTACTTC
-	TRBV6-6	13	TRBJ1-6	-	CASTNTRALSLHF	TGTGCCAGCACAAACACCAGGGCCTTATCCCTCCACTTT
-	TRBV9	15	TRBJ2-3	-	CASSGAGALADTQYF	TGTGCCAGCAGCGGAGCGGGCGCTCTCGCAGATACGCAGTATTTT
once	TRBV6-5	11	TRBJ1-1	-	CASSRGVSAFF	TGTGCCAGCAGCCGGGGGGTTTCGGCTTTCTTT
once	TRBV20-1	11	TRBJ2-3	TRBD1	CSATGADTQYF	TGCAGTGCCACAGGGGCAGATACGCAGTATTTT
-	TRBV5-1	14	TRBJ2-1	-	CASSSSTASNEQFF	TGCGCCAGCAGCTCCTCGACAGCGAGCAATGAGCAGTTCTTC
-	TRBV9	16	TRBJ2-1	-	CASSDSLGPSGDEQFF	TGTGCCAGCAGCGATTCCCTCGGTCCATCGGGGGATGAGCAGTTCTTC
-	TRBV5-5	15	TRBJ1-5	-	CASSSLRAGDQPQHF	TGTGCCAGCAGCTCCCTGAGGGCAGGGGATCAGCCCCAGCATTTT
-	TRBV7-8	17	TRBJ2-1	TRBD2	CASSPRLAGDLYNEQFF	TGTGCCAGCAGCCCTAGACTAGCGGGAGATCTATACAATGAGCAGTTCTTC
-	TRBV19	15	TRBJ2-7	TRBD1	CASSWLGQGAYEQYF	TGTGCCAGTAGTTGGTTAGGACAGGGGGCCTACGAGCAGTACTTC
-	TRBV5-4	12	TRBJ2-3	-	CASRKEADTQYF	TGTGCCAGCAGGAAGGAGGCAGATACGCAGTATTTT
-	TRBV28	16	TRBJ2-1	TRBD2	CASSLIGWRGNNEQFF	TGTGCCAGCAGCCTGATCGGCTGGCGGGGGAACAATGAGCAGTTCTTC